The 12 T cell receptor beta chains in this list originate from one sample, sequenced in a study of blood T cell repertoires in COVID-19. Only in-frame clones appear in the TCRdb table, and some are missing; sequencing was by immunoSEQ multiplex PCR. The sample carries about 84,000 clones, approximately 76% recorded once. Sequences were obtained from peripheral blood. These receptor sequences come from a man between 65 and 85 years old with acute or convalescent COVID-19.

This clone was seen many times. The V call is TRBV9, the J call TRBJ1-6; D not resolved. CDR1 is SGDLS and CDR2 is YYNGEE in the germline V gene. The CDR3 runs 12 residues. Trimming left V 4 bases short and J 9 bases short, with 8 bases between. The CDR3 nucleotides are TGTGCCAGCAGCCCCGGCGGTTCACCCCTCCACTTT. Protein: CASSPGGSPLHF.

A word on this clone: The same CDR3 can be traced to other DNA sequences in this sample. The chain combines TRBV2 with TRBJ2-5, with D possibly TRBD1 on 5 matching bases. CDR1 and CDR2 from the germline V gene are SNHLY and FYNNEI. The V end lost 5 bases, the J end lost 1 base, and 8 bases lay between the germline ends. CDR3 length: 13 amino acids. The CDR3 DNA is TGTGCCAGCAGTAGACAGTCCCAAGAGACCCAGTACTTC. Protein sequence: CASSRQSQETQYF.

V gene TRBV27 combines with J gene TRBJ1-4; D is perhaps TRBD1 (6 bases). Trimming pared 7 bases from V and 3 bases from J, leaving 21 bases between. The CDR3 is 17 residues long. Germline CDR1 and CDR2: MNHEY and SMNVEV (reference sequence). CDR3 in amino acids: CASMETGAHLSNEKLFF. The DNA for the CDR3 is TGTGCCAGCATGGAGACAGGTGCACACCTCTCTAATGAAAAACTGTTTTTT.

This sequence joins TRBV18 and TRBJ1-1; D may be TRBD1 (6 bases). CDR3 length equals 15 residues. The germline gives CDR1 KGHSH, CDR2 LQKENI. Trimming took 6 bases from V and 4 from J, leaving 18 bases between them. CDR3 nucleotides: TGTGCCAGCTCCCCCGGACAGCCGGGGGGCACTGAAGCTTTCTTT. This translates into CASSPGQPGGTEAFF. Full variable domain (rest looked up from reference TRBV18 and TRBJ1-1): NAGVMQNPRHLVRRRGQEARLRCSPMKGHSHVYWYRQLPEEGLKFMVYLQKENIIDESGMPKERFSAEFPKEGPSILRIQQVVRGDSAAYFCASSPGQPGGTEAFFGQGTRLTVV.

V and J are TRBV2 and TRBJ2-7; TRBD1 agrees at 7 bases. Germline V gene lookup returns CDR1 SNHLY and CDR2 FYNNEI. Losses at the gene ends were 8 bases for V and 5 bases for J; bases not matched to a gene: 9. The CDR3 extends over 13 amino acids. CDR3 sequence: CASGRQGPHEQYF. CDR3 bases: TGTGCCAGCGGGAGACAGGGACCCCACGAGCAGTACTTC.

The rearrangement uses TRBV10-2 and TRBJ2-2, with 7 nucleotides matching TRBD2. Trimming at V came to 7 bases and at J to 3 bases, leaving 5 bases not matched to a gene. The germline CDR1 and CDR2 sequences are WSHSY and SAAADI. The length of the CDR3 is 14 residues. The CDR3 DNA reads as TGCGCCAGCACCCTCCGGGGGGACACCGGGGAGCTGTTTTTT. Amino acid sequence: CASTLRGDTGELFF.

V gene TRBV25-1 combines with J gene TRBJ1-1; TRBD1 agrees at 8 bases. The CDR3 length is 13 residues. J gave up 6 bases and V 6 bases, and 6 bases lay outside the gene matches. Per the germline V gene, CDR1 is MGHDK and CDR2 is SYGVNS. DNA of the CDR3: TGTGCCAGCAGACTACAGGGGGTGGCTGAAGCTTTCTTT. Its translation is CASRLQGVAEAFF.

J is TRBJ1-5 and V is TRBV10-1; D is possibly TRBD1 (5 bases). CDR1 is WNHNN, CDR2 SYGVQD, per germline (reference sequence). Trimming cost V 2 bases and J 2 bases, with 13 bases left between them. The CDR3 loop spans 16 amino acids. CDR3 bases: TGCGCCAGCAGTGAGGTCAGGGAGGGAGGCAATCAGCCCCAGCATTTT. It is translated as CASSEVREGGNQPQHF.

The rearrangement links TRBV2 to TRBJ1-2; TRBD1 agrees at 8 bases. Germline CDR1 is SNHLY and CDR2 is FYNNEI. V lost 6 bases to trimming and J lost 6 bases; unmatched junction nucleotides: 18. The CDR3 is 17 amino acids. CDR3 residues: CASRRVPGQARGDGYTF. Written as DNA, the CDR3 is TGTGCCAGCAGACGAGTCCCGGGACAGGCGAGAGGGGATGGCTACACCTTC.

V and J are TRBV6-5 and TRBJ1-5; D remains ambiguous. Trimming removed 2 bases at V and 5 bases at J, with 10 bases between. The CDR3 spans 14 residues. CDR1 MNHEY and CDR2 SVGAGI come from the germline V gene. The CDR3 DNA is TGTGCCAGCAGTTACCTTGGACTGGATCAGCCCCAGCATTTT. This codes for CASSYLGLDQPQHF.

The chain carries TRBV3-1 (or the pseudogene TRBV3-2) and TRBJ2-7; D not certain. V lost 1 base and J 1 base, leaving 11 bases between the germline ends. Germline V CDR1 and CDR2: LGHDT, YNNKEL (reference sequence). The CDR3 has 15 residues. CDR3 DNA: TGTGCCAGCAGCCAAGGTCGAACAGCTTCCTACGAGCAGTACTTC. Its translation: CASSQGRTASYEQYF.

The chain employs TRBV5-1 and TRBJ2-2; the match to TRBD1 covers 8 bases. Germline V gives CDR1 SGHRS, CDR2 YFSETQ. J was trimmed by 6 bases and V by 4 bases; bases with no gene match: 11. The CDR3 runs to 16 residues. Here the CDR3 reads CASSITPGQASGELFF. The CDR3 region has the DNA TGCGCCAGCAGCATCACACCGGGACAGGCCTCCGGGGAGCTGTTTTTT.